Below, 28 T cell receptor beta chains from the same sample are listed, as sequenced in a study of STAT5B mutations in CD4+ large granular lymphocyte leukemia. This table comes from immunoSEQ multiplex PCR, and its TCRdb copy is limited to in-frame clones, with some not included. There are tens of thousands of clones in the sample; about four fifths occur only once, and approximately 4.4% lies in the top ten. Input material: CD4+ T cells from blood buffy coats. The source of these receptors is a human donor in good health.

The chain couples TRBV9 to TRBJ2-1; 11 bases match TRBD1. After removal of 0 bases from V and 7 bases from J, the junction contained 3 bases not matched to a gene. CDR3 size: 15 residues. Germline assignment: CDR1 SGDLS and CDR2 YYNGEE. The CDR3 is CASSVGGQGGNEQFF. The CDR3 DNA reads TGTGCCAGCAGCGTAGGGGGACAGGGGGGGAATGAGCAGTTCTTC.

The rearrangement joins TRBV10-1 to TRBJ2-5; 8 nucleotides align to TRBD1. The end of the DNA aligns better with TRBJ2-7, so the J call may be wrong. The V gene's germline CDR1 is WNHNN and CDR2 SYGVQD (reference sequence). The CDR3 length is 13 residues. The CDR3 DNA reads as TGCGCCAGCAGTACGGGACAGGACGGCGAGCAGTACTTC. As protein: CASSTGQDGEQYF.

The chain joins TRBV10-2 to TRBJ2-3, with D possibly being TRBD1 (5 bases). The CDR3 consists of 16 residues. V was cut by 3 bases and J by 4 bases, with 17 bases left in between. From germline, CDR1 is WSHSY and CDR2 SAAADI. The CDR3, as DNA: TGCGCCAGCAGTGATTTTCTGGGGCTGACCGCAGATACGCAGTATTTT. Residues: CASSDFLGLTADTQYF.

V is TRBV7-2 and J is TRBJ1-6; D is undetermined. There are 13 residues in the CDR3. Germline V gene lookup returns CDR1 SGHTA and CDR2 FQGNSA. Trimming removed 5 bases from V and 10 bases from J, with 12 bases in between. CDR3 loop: CASSPWTESPLHF. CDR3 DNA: TGTGCCAGCAGCCCGTGGACCGAATCACCCCTCCACTTT. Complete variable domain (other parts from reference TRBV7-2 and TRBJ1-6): GAGVSQSPSNKVTEKGKDVELRCDPISGHTALYWYRQSLGQGLEFLIYFQGNSAPDKSGLPSDRFSAERTGGSVSTLTIQRTQQEDSAVYLCASSPWTESPLHFGNGTRLTVT.

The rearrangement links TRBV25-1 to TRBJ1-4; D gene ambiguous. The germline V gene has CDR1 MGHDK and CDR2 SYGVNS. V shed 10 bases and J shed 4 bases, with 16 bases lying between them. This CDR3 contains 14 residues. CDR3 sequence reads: CATRDTGYNEKLFF. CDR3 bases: TGTGCCACCCGAGACACTGGGTATAATGAAAAACTGTTTTTT.

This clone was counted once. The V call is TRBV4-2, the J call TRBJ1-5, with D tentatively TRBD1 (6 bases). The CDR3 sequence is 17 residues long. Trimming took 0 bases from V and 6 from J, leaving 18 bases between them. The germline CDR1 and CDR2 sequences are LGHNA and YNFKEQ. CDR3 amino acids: CASSQDIRQGWAQPQHF. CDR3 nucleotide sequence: TGTGCCAGCAGCCAAGATATTAGGCAGGGGTGGGCTCAGCCCCAGCATTTT.

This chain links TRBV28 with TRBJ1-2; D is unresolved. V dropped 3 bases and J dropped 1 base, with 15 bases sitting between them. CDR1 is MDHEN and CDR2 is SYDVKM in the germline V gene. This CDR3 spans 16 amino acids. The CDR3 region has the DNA TGTGCCAGCAGTTTTCCTGGACCGGTGATTAACTATGGCTACACCTTC. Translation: CASSFPGPVINYGYTF.

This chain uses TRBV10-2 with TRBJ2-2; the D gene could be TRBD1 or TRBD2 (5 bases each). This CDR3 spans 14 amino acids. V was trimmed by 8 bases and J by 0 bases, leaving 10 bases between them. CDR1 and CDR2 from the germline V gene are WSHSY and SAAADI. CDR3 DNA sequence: TGCGCCAGCTTGGGACGGACGAACACCGGGGAGCTGTTTTTT. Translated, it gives CASLGRTNTGELFF.

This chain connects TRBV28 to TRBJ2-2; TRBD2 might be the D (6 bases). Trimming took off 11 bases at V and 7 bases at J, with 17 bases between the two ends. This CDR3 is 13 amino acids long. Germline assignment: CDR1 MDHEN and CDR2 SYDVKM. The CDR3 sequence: CALRAGPGGELFF. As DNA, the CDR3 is TGTGCCCTCCGGGCGGGGCCTGGCGGGGAGCTGTTTTTT. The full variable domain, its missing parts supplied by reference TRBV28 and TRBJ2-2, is DVKVTQSSRYLVKRTGEKVFLECVQDMDHENMFWYRQDPGLGLRLIYFSYDVKMKEKGDIPEGYSVSREKKERFSLILESASTNQTSMYLCALRAGPGGELFFGEGSRLTVL.

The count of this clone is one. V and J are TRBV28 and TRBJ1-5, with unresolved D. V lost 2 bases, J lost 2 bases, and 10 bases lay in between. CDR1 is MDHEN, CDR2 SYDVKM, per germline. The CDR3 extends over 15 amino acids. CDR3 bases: TGTGCCAGCAGTTTAATGGCTCCGCGCAATCAGCCCCAGCATTTT. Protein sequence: CASSLMAPRNQPQHF.

The CDR3 DNA sequence: TGTGCCAGCACCCGAGGGGGGAACACTGAAGCTTTCTTT. Translation gives CASTRGGNTEAFF. The V gene is TRBV6-5, the J gene TRBJ1-1; D possibly corresponds to TRBD1 (6 bases). This CDR3 has 13 amino acids. Germline CDR1 is MNHEY and CDR2 is SVGAGI. V was trimmed by 7 bases and J by 1 base, leaving 10 bases between them.

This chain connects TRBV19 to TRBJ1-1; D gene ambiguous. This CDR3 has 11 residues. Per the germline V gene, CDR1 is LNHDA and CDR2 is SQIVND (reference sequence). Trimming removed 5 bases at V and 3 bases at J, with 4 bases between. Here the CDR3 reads CASSGYTEAFF. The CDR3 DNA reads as TGTGCCAGTAGTGGGTACACTGAAGCTTTCTTT.

This CDR3 is CASSLVTARGYTF. As DNA, the CDR3 is TGTGCCAGCAGCTTAGTAACAGCTCGTGGCTACACCTTC. The genes are TRBV7-2 and TRBJ1-2; D is undetermined. The length of the CDR3 is 13 residues. V lost 1 base and J lost 7, with 10 bases in between. Germline values: CDR1 SGHTA, CDR2 FQGNSA.

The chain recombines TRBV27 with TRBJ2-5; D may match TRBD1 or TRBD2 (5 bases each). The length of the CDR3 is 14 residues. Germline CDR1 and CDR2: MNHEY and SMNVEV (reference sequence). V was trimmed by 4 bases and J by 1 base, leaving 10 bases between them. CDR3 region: CASSSTGGQETQYF. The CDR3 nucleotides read TGTGCCAGCAGTTCGACTGGGGGCCAAGAGACCCAGTACTTC.

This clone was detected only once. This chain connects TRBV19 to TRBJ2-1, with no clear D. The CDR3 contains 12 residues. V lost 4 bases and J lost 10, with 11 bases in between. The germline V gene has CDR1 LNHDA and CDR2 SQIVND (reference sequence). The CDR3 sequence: CASSTPWGEQFF. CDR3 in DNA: TGTGCCAGTAGTACGCCATGGGGAGAGCAGTTCTTC.

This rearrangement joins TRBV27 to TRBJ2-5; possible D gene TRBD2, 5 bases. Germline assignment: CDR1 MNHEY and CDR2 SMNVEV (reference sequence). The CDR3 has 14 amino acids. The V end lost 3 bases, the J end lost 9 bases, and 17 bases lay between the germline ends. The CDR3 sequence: CASSFRGRPGSQYF. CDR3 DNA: TGTGCCAGCAGTTTTAGAGGGCGCCCGGGGTCCCAGTACTTC.

The CDR3 bases are TGCGCCAGCAGCTTGGTTAGCGGGAGGGCCACCGGGGAGCTGTTTTTT. Its translation is CASSLVSGRATGELFF. The chain uses TRBV5-1 and TRBJ2-2; 11 bases line up with TRBD2. V lost 0 bases, J lost 4 bases, and 2 bases stayed unmatched. Looked up from germline, CDR1 is SGHRS and CDR2 is YFSETQ. This CDR3 spans 16 amino acids. Looking up the rest from reference TRBV5-1 and TRBJ2-2 gives the full variable domain: KAGVTQTPRYLIKTRGQQVTLSCSPISGHRSVSWYQQTPGQGLQFLFEYFSETQRNKGNFPGRFSGRQFSNSRSEMNVSTLELGDSALYLCASSLVSGRATGELFFGEGSRLTVL.

As DNA, the CDR3 is TGTGCCAGCAGTTTAGGGGTGGGGACAGGATACAATGAGCAGTTCTTC. Amino acid sequence: CASSLGVGTGYNEQFF. The J gene is TRBJ2-1, the V gene TRBV27; 8 nucleotides align to TRBD1. The CDR3 spans 16 residues. Looked up from germline, CDR1 is MNHEY and CDR2 is SMNVEV (reference sequence). The V and J ends lost 2 bases and 4 bases, in that order; junction bases with no gene match: 7.

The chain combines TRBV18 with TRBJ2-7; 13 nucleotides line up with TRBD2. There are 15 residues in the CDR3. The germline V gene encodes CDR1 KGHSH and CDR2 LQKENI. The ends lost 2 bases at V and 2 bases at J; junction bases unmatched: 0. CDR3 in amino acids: CASSPGLAGAYEQYF. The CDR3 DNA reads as TGTGCCAGCTCACCAGGACTAGCGGGGGCCTACGAGCAGTACTTC.

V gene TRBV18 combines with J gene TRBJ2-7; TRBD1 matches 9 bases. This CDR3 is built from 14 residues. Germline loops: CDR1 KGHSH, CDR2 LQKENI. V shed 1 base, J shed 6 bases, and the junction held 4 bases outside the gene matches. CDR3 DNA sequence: TGTGCCAGCTCACCACGGGACAGGGAGGGCGAGCAGTACTTC. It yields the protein CASSPRDREGEQYF.

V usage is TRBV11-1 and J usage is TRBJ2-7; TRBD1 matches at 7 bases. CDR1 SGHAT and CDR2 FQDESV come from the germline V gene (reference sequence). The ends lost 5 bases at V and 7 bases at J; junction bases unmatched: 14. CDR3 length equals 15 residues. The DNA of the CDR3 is TGTGCCAGCAGCCCTCGACAGGGCCTAAATGGGGAGCAGTACTTC. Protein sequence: CASSPRQGLNGEQYF.

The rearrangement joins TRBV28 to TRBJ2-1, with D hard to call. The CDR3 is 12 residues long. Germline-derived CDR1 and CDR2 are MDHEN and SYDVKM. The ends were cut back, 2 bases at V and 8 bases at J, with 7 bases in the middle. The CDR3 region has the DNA TGTGCCAGCAGTTTAGCAGGCGATGAGCAGTTCTTC. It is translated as CASSLAGDEQFF. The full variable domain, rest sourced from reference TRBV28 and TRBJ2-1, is DVKVTQSSRYLVKRTGEKVFLECVQDMDHENMFWYRQDPGLGLRLIYFSYDVKMKEKGDIPEGYSVSREKKERFSLILESASTNQTSMYLCASSLAGDEQFFGPGTRLTVL.

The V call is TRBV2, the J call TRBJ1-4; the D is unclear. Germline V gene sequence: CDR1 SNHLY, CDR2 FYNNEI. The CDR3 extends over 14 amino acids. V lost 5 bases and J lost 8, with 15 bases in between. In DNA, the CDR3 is TGTGCCAGCAGTCCCTCACATACTGGGGAAAAACTGTTTTTT. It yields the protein CASSPSHTGEKLFF. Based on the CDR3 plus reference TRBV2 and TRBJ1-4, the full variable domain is EPEVTQTPSHQVTQMGQEVILRCVPISNHLYFYWYRQILGQKVEFLVSFYNNEISEKSEIFDDQFSVERPDGSNFTLKIRSTKLEDSAMYFCASSPSHTGEKLFFGSGTQLSVL.

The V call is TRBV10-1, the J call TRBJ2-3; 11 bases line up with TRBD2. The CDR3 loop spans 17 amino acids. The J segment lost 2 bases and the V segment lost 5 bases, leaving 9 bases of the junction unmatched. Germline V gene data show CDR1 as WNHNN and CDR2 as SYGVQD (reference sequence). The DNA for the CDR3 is TGCGCCAGCAGTAAGGGACTGACTAGCGGGATCACAGATACGCAGTATTTT. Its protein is CASSKGLTSGITDTQYF.

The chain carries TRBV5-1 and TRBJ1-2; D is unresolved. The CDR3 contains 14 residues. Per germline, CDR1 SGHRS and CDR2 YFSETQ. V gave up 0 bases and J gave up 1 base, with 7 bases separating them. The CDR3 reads CASSLAGVNYGYTF. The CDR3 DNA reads TGCGCCAGCAGCTTGGCCGGAGTTAACTATGGCTACACCTTC.

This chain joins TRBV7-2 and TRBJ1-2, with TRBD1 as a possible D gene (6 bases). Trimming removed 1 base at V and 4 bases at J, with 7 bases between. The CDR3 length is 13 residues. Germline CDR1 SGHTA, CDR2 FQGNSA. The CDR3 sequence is CASSLGQVYGYTF. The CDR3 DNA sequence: TGTGCCAGCAGCTTAGGACAGGTCTATGGCTACACCTTC. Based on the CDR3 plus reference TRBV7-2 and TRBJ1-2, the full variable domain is GAGVSQSPSNKVTEKGKDVELRCDPISGHTALYWYRQSLGQGLEFLIYFQGNSAPDKSGLPSDRFSAERTGGSVSTLTIQRTQQEDSAVYLCASSLGQVYGYTFGSGTRLTVV.

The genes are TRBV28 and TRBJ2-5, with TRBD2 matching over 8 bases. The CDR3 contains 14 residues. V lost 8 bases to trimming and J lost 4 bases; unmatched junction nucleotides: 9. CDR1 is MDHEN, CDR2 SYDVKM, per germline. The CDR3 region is CASGYAAGGETQYF. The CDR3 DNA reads TGTGCCAGCGGTTACGCGGCGGGGGGAGAGACCCAGTACTTC.

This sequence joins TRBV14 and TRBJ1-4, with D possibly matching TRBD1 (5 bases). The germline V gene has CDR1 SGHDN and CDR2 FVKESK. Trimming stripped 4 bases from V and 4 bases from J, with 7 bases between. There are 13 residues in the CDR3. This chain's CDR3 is CASSRGNNEKLFF. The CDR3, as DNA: TGTGCCAGCAGCCGGGGGAATAATGAAAAACTGTTTTTT.